The present T cell receptor beta chain was sequenced within a study of CD8+ T cells in alopecia areata. Study background: Once tofacitinib had been taken for 6 to 18 months, 6 months off drug followed. Study findings and constraints: Tofacitinib significantly lowered scalp clonality and expanded CD8+ clones among the top 100.

Treatment described: oral pan-JAK inhibitor, 5-10 mg twice daily. CDR1 is SSHAT and CDR2 is FNYEAQ in the germline V gene (reference sequence). The CDR3 runs to 14 residues. Trimming pared 2 bases from V and 4 bases from J, leaving 10 bases between. RNA extraction was followed by reverse transcription into cDNA, which acted as the sequencing template. Sequencing used immunoSEQ multiplex PCR; TCRdb keeps in-frame clones, though not all of them. The data contain about 210,000 clones, more than 45% of them singletons. In regard to this clone: Its antigen is not known.

The sequence derives from a human donor with alopecia areata. The source material was CD4+ T cells sorted from blood, sampled at week 4, from a patient treated with tofacitinib. The chain employs TRBV7-7 and TRBJ2-3; D call uncertain. DNA for the CDR3: TGTGCCAGCAGCTTATACGGCCGGCCAGATACGCAGTATTTT. Translated, it gives CASSLYGRPDTQYF.